The next 30 T cell receptor beta chains were all read from a single sample in a study of blood T cells in healthy people across ages. Together with a sample-barcoded 5' primer, a J-beta primer mix was included in a second PCR lasting about 7 to 11 cycles. TCRdb reprocessed the 5' RACE reads with MiXCR, giving one entry per CDR3 protein. The data show roughly 800,000 distinct CDR3 sequences, 20% to 25% seen once. The same specimen was also included in a second study, on T cells of mothers and their children.

Sequencing was performed on blood. All receptors derive from a boy younger than 18 in good health.

J is TRBJ2-4 and V is TRBV11-2; D unclear. V lost 1 base and J 0 bases, leaving 10 bases between the germline ends. Germline V lookup: CDR1 SGHAT, CDR2 FQNNGV. The CDR3 has 16 amino acids. The CDR3: CASSLAASLAKNIQYF. The CDR3, as DNA: TGTGCCAGCAGCTTAGCCGCGAGCTTAGCCAAAAACATTCAGTACTTC.

This clonotype was observed a few times. The chain is built from TRBV7-2 and TRBJ1-1; a weak D match, TRBD1 (6 bases). Trimming left V 5 bases short and J 0 bases short, with 10 bases between. Germline V gene data show CDR1 as SGHTA and CDR2 as FQGNSA. This CDR3 spans 14 amino acids. CDR3: CASSRDTVNTEAFF. CDR3 bases: TGTGCCAGCAGCAGGGACACCGTGAACACTGAAGCTTTCTTT.

This chain links TRBV7-9 with TRBJ2-1, with 7 bases matching TRBD2. Germline trimming cut 5 bases from V and 8 bases from J; bases unmatched to any gene: 12. Germline CDR1 is SEHNR and CDR2 is FQNEAQ (reference sequence). The CDR3 loop spans 15 amino acids. In DNA form, the CDR3 reads TGTGCCAGCAGCCCCATCGGCGGGAGTAGGGATGAGCAGTTCTTC. Translating gives CASSPIGGSRDEQFF.

This clonotype was observed a few times. The genes are TRBV7-2 and TRBJ2-3; D is possibly TRBD2 (6 bases). The CDR3 totals 16 residues. Germline V lookup: CDR1 SGHTA, CDR2 FQGNSA. V dropped 0 bases and J dropped 3 bases, with 13 bases sitting between them. CDR3 DNA: TGTGCCAGCAGCTTAGCTCTTGCAGGGACTACAGATACGCAGTATTTT. Encoded protein: CASSLALAGTTDTQYF.

In regard to this clonotype: A junction end diverges from the germline sequence, so it may reflect a read error. This sequence joins TRBV6-5 and TRBJ2-7; D might be TRBD1 or TRBD2, each matching 5 bases. The V gene's germline CDR1 is MNHEY and CDR2 SVGAGI. The CDR3 runs 14 residues. CDR3 loop: CASSYGDGAYEQHF. The CDR3 coding sequence is TGTGCCAGCAGTTACGGGGACGGAGCCTACGAGCAGCACTTC.

The V call is TRBV24-1, the J call TRBJ1-2; D gene unclear. CDR1 is KGHDR, CDR2 SFDVKD, per germline. The CDR3 has 14 residues. Trimming removed 4 bases from V and 1 base from J, with 9 bases in between. The DNA for the CDR3 is TGTGCCACCAGTGACCCTGAGCTTAACTATGGCTACACCTTC. Residues: CATSDPELNYGYTF.

The chain recombines TRBV12-3 or TRBV12-4 with TRBJ2-5; TRBD2 agrees at 7 bases. V gave up 3 bases and J gave up 6 bases; unmatched junction bases: 4. CDR3 length: 13 amino acids. DNA for the CDR3: TGTGCCAGCAGTTTTAGCGGGTTGCAGACCCAGTACTTC. This codes for CASSFSGLQTQYF.

This clonotype was seen more than once but under ten times. The chain has TRBV7-2 and TRBJ2-2; maybe TRBD2 (5 bases). The germline V and J ends were trimmed by 5 bases and 4 bases, with 11 bases remaining between them. This CDR3 comprises 14 residues. Germline assignment: CDR1 SGHTA and CDR2 FQGNSA. Here the CDR3 reads CASSPIAGTGELFF. The CDR3, as DNA: TGTGCCAGCAGCCCGATTGCGGGCACCGGGGAGCTGTTTTTT.

This CDR3 reads CASSVVGAGLGPNEQFF. The CDR3 bases are TGTGCCAGCAGCGTAGTCGGAGCGGGACTGGGACCCAATGAGCAGTTCTTC. The V call is TRBV9, the J call TRBJ2-1; 7 bases align to TRBD2. Per germline, CDR1 SGDLS and CDR2 YYNGEE. CDR3 length equals 17 residues. The trim removed 0 bases at V and 6 bases at J, leaving 12 bases unmatched.

This clonotype came up once. The chain joins TRBV12-3 or TRBV12-4 to TRBJ2-6; D unresolved. Trimming cost V 2 bases and J 2 bases, with 7 bases left between them. This CDR3 contains 15 residues. Here the CDR3 reads CASSLMGTGANVLTF. The CDR3 nucleotides are TGTGCCAGCAGTTTAATGGGGACTGGGGCCAACGTCCTGACTTTC.

V gene TRBV14 combines with J gene TRBJ2-1, with 16 bases fitting TRBD2. CDR1 is SGHDN and CDR2 is FVKESK in the germline V gene. The CDR3 extends over 24 amino acids. V gave up 1 base and J gave up 1 base; unmatched junction bases: 19. CDR3 nucleotides: TGTGCCAGCAGCCAAGGGCTTCCGGGACTAGCGGGAGGGAATAGGCGGCGGTCCTACAATGAGCAGTTCTTC. Protein product: CASSQGLPGLAGGNRRRSYNEQFF. The full variable domain, with the rest looked up from reference TRBV14 and TRBJ2-1, is EAGVTQFPSHSVIEKGQTVTLRCDPISGHDNLYWYRRVMGKEIKFLLHFVKESKQDESGMPNNRFLAERTGGTYSTLKVQPAELEDSGVYFCASSQGLPGLAGGNRRRSYNEQFFGPGTRLTVL.

The gene calls are TRBV24-1 and TRBJ2-5; D remains ambiguous. The J call is uncertain, as TRBJ2-1 better fits the DNA end. The CDR3 has 14 residues. Germline lookup yields CDR1 KGHDR and CDR2 SFDVKD. This CDR3 reads CATSDWVRSNEQFF. CDR3 bases: TGTGCCACCAGTGATTGGGTTAGATCGAATGAGCAGTTCTTC.

The chain couples TRBV2 to TRBJ2-5; the match to TRBD2 covers 11 bases. Germline-derived CDR1 and CDR2 are SNHLY and FYNNEI. Trimming at V came to 4 bases and at J to 2 bases, leaving 6 bases not matched to a gene. This CDR3 has 16 amino acids. CDR3 nucleotide sequence: TGTGCCAGCAGTGCGGGGGGACTAGCGGTACAAGAGACCCAGTACTTC. It codes for CASSAGGLAVQETQYF. The full variable domain, completed using reference TRBV2 and TRBJ2-5, is EPEVTQTPSHQVTQMGQEVILRCVPISNHLYFYWYRQILGQKVEFLVSFYNNEISEKSEIFDDQFSVERPDGSNFTLKIRSTKLEDSAMYFCASSAGGLAVQETQYFGPGTRLLVL.

This clonotype was counted a few times. The J gene is TRBJ2-3, the V gene TRBV7-9, with 8 positions matching TRBD2. The V segment lost 5 bases and the J segment 4 bases; nucleotides outside the gene matches: 11. The V gene's germline CDR1 is SEHNR and CDR2 FQNEAQ (reference sequence). This CDR3 spans 16 amino acids. CDR3 sequence (DNA): TGTGCCAGCAGCCCCCCGTCGAGCGGGAGCCCAGATACGCAGTATTTT. Its translation: CASSPPSSGSPDTQYF.

This clonotype was seen more than once but under ten times. The chain recombines TRBV14 with TRBJ2-1; D is uncertain. Germline lookup yields CDR1 SGHDN and CDR2 FVKESK. CDR3 length: 14 residues. Trimming stripped 2 bases from V and 5 bases from J, with 10 bases between. CDR3 protein: CASSQTLVNNEQFF. CDR3 nucleotide sequence: TGTGCCAGCAGCCAAACCCTAGTGAACAATGAGCAGTTCTTC.

The chain employs TRBV6-2 or TRBV6-3 and TRBJ2-3, with TRBD2 matching 7 bases. The germline V gene encodes CDR1 MNHEY and CDR2 SVGEGT. The CDR3 sequence is 16 residues long. With V trimmed by 8 bases and J by 3 bases, 14 bases remained unmatched. The CDR3 region is CASEKGVLASTDTQYF. Here the CDR3 DNA reads TGTGCCAGCGAAAAAGGAGTACTAGCGAGTACAGATACGCAGTATTTT.

This clonotype was observed a handful of times. This chain joins TRBV12-3 or TRBV12-4 and TRBJ2-7; 9 bases fit TRBD1. The CDR3 runs to 14 residues. V lost 3 bases and J lost 7; bases outside the gene matches: 7. CDR3 nucleotides: TGTGCCAGCAGTTTTGGGGACAGGGTATTTGAGCAGTACTTC. It codes for CASSFGDRVFEQYF.

This clonotype has just a few counts. The rearrangement joins TRBV7-2 to TRBJ2-5; D tentatively reads TRBD1 or TRBD2 (5 bases each). CDR1 is SGHTA, CDR2 FQGNSA, per germline. The length of the CDR3 is 13 residues. Trimming shortened V by 7 bases and J by 7 bases, and 16 bases separated the two germline ends. CDR3 sequence reads: CASTRGTGVTQYF. The CDR3, as DNA: TGTGCCAGCACCCGTGGGACGGGTGTGACCCAGTACTTC.

The chain joins TRBV5-1 to TRBJ2-1; TRBD2 matches 11 bases. In germline, CDR1 is SGHRS, CDR2 YFSETQ. With 2 bases clipped from V and 5 bases from J, the junction kept 9 bases outside the gene matches. The CDR3 loop spans 17 amino acids. CDR3 DNA sequence: TGCGCCAGCAGCTTCCCGGGACTAGCGGCGCCAAACAATGAGCAGTTCTTC. Its translation: CASSFPGLAAPNNEQFF.

This clonotype appeared a few times. A read error may produce the germline difference seen at one junction end. V is TRBV5-1 and J is TRBJ2-1; possible D gene TRBD1, 5 bases. Germline values: CDR1 SGHRS, CDR2 YFSETQ. The CDR3 loop spans 14 amino acids. In nucleotides, the CDR3 is TGCGCCAGCAGCTTAGGGGCGGCTGACAATGGGCAGTTCTTC. It translates to CASSLGAADNGQFF. Full variable domain (outside the CDR3, taken from reference TRBV5-1 and TRBJ2-1): KAGVTQTPRYLIKTRGQQVTLSCSPISGHRSVSWYQQTPGQGLQFLFEYFSETQRNKGNFPGRFSGRQFSNSRSEMNVSTLELGDSALYLCASSLGAADNGQFFGPGTRLTVL.

The table lists this clonotype with a few counts. The chain combines TRBV5-5 with TRBJ2-1; D might be TRBD1 (6 bases). Germline V gives CDR1 SGHKS, CDR2 YYEKEE (reference sequence). V lost 0 bases and J 7 bases, leaving 14 bases between the germline ends. This CDR3 is 15 amino acids long. The DNA of the CDR3 is TGTGCCAGCAGCTTGGCTCTCCCGGGGACAAATGAGCAGTTCTTC. Encoded protein: CASSLALPGTNEQFF.

This clonotype occurred a few times. The chain combines TRBV20-1 with TRBJ1-2; D remains ambiguous. In germline, CDR1 is DFQATT, CDR2 SNEGSKA (reference sequence). This CDR3 region has 12 residues. V lost 1 base to trimming and J lost 3 bases, with 6 bases between them. CDR3: CSARGQDYGYTF. CDR3 in DNA: TGCAGTGCTAGAGGTCAAGACTATGGCTACACCTTC.

This clonotype was counted between two and nine times. The chain is built from TRBV11-2 and TRBJ2-2; the D is unclear. The CDR3 is 15 residues long. V dropped 7 bases and J dropped 0 bases, with 12 bases sitting between them. Germline values: CDR1 SGHAT, CDR2 FQNNGV. CDR3: CASTFSLTNTGELFF. The CDR3 DNA follows: TGTGCCAGCACCTTTTCACTTACGAACACCGGGGAGCTGTTTTTT.

This clonotype occurred many times. This chain connects TRBV12-3 or TRBV12-4 to TRBJ2-7; 8 positions agree with TRBD1. V shed 6 bases, J shed 3 bases, and the junction held 4 bases outside the gene matches. This CDR3 region has 13 residues. This chain's CDR3 is CASRQDRVYEQYF. In DNA form, the CDR3 reads TGTGCCAGCAGGCAGGACAGGGTCTACGAGCAGTACTTC.

This clonotype was counted between two and nine times. This chain links TRBV7-3 with TRBJ2-1; 10 bases are a match to TRBD1. CDR1 SGHTA and CDR2 FQGTGA come from the germline V gene. V shed 5 bases, J shed 5 bases, and the junction held 9 bases outside the gene matches. The CDR3 totals 16 residues. The CDR3 nucleotides read TGTGCCAGCAGCGTCTCCGGGACAGGGGCCCACAATGAGCAGTTCTTC. Amino acids: CASSVSGTGAHNEQFF. Drawing the rest from reference TRBV7-3 and TRBJ2-1, the complete variable domain is GAGVSQTPSNKVTEKGKYVELRCDPISGHTALYWYRQSLGQGPEFLIYFQGTGAADDSGLPNDRFFAVRPEGSVSTLKIQRTERGDSAVYLCASSVSGTGAHNEQFFGPGTRLTVL.

This clonotype was recorded at least ten times. The V and J genes are TRBV29-1 and TRBJ2-2; TRBD2 aligns across 13 bases. The CDR3 length is 16 residues. With 6 bases clipped from V and 7 bases from J, the junction kept 11 bases outside the gene matches. CDR1 and CDR2 from the germline V gene are SQVTM and ANQGSEA. CDR3 sequence (DNA): TGCAGCGTCTCGGGACTAGCGGGACCTTATAGCGGGGAGCTGTTTTTT. Translating it yields CSVSGLAGPYSGELFF.

This chain connects TRBV11-2 to TRBJ2-2; no definite D call. With 0 bases removed from V and 6 bases from J, the gap between germline ends came to 5 bases. CDR1 and CDR2 (germline): SGHAT, FQNNGV. The CDR3 runs 13 residues. In nucleotides, the CDR3 is TGTGCCAGCAGCTTAGAGTGGGCCGGGGAGCTGTTTTTT. As protein: CASSLEWAGELFF.

The V call is TRBV7-2, the J call TRBJ2-7, with D possibly TRBD1 on 6 matching bases. Trimming shortened V by 0 bases and J by 3 bases, and 12 bases separated the two germline ends. This CDR3 comprises 15 residues. CDR1 is SGHTA and CDR2 is FQGNSA in the germline V gene. CDR3 coding DNA: TGTGCCAGCAGCTTAGCGCAGGGGCAGTACTACGAGCAGTACTTC. Translated: CASSLAQGQYYEQYF.

This clonotype was seen just once. V and J are TRBV29-1 and TRBJ1-2; tentative D call: TRBD1 (5 bases). The CDR3 spans 12 residues. Germline CDR1 and CDR2: SQVTM and ANQGSEA. Trimming stripped 7 bases from V and 3 bases from J, with 12 bases between. DNA of the CDR3: TGCAGCGCCTGGGGCCTGCACTATGGCTACACCTTC. Its protein product is CSAWGLHYGYTF.

As regards this clonotype: The junction differs from germline at one of its ends, possibly a read error. This sequence joins TRBV4-3 and TRBJ2-1; a possible D gene is TRBD1 (6 bases). CDR1 and CDR2 from the germline V gene are LGHNA and YSLEER. This CDR3 has 13 residues. The CDR3 loop reads CASGQVLQGSKFF. The CDR3 nucleotides read TGCGCCAGCGGCCAAGTTCTACAGGGTAGTAAGTTCTTC.